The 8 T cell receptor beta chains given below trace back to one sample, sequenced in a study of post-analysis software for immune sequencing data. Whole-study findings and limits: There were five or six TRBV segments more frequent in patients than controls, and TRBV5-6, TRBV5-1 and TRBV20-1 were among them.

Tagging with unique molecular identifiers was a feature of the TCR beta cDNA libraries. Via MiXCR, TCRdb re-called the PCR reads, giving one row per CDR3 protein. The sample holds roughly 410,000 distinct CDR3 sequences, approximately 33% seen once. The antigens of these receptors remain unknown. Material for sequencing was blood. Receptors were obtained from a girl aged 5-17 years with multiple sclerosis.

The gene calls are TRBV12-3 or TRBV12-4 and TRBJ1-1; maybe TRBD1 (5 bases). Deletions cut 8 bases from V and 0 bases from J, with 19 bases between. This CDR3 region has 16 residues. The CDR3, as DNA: TGTGCCAGCGTGGGGGACTACGGGGGAATGAACACTGAAGCTTTCTTT. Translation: CASVGDYGGMNTEAFF.

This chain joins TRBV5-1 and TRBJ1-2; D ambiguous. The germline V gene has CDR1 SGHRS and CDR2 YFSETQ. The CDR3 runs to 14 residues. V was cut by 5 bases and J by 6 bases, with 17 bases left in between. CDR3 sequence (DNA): TGCGCCAGCAGTTTACTGACCGGGTCCCATGGCTACACCTTC. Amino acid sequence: CASSLLTGSHGYTF.

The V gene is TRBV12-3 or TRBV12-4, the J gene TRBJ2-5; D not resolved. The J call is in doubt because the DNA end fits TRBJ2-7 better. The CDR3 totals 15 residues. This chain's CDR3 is CASSLGASSSYEQYF. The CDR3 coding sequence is TGTGCCAGCAGTTTAGGGGCTTCAAGCTCCTACGAGCAGTACTTC.

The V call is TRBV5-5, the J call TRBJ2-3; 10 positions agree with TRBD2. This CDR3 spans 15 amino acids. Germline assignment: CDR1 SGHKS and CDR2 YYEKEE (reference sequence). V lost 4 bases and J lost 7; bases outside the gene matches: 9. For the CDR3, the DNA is TGTGCCAGCAGCCTGGGGACTAGCGAGTCGAATACGCAGTATTTT. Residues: CASSLGTSESNTQYF. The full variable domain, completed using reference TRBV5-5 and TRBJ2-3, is DAGVTQSPTHLIKTRGQQVTLRCSPISGHKSVSWYQQVLGQGPQFIFQYYEKEERGRGNFPDRFSARQFPNYSSELNVNALLLGDSALYLCASSLGTSESNTQYFGPGTRLTVL.

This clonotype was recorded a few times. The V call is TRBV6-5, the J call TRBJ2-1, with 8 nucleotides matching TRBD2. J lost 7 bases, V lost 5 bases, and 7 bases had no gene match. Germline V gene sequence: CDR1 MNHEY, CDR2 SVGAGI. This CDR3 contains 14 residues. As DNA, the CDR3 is TGTGCCAGCAGTGCGGGGGGACTTAGAAATGAGCAGTTCTTC. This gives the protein CASSAGGLRNEQFF.

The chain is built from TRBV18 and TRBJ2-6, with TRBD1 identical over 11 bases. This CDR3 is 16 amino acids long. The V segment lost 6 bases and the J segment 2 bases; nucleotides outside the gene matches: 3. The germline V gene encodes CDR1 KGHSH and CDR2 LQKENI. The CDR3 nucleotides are TGTGCCAGCTCCGGACAGGGGGCAGCTGGGGCCAACGTCCTGACTTTC. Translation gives CASSGQGAAGANVLTF.

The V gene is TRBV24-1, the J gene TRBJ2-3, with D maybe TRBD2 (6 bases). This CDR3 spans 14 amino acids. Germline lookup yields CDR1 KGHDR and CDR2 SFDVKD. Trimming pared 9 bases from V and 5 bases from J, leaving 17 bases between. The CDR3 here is CATGDSRGGDTQYF. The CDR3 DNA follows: TGTGCCACCGGGGACTCCCGCGGAGGAGATACGCAGTATTTT.

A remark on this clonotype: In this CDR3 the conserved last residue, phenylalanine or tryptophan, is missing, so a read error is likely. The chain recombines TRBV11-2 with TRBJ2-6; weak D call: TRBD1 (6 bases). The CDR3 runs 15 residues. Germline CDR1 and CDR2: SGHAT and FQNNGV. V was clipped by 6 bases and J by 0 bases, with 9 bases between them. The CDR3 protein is CASREQGSGANVLTL. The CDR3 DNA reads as TGTGCCAGCAGAGAACAGGGCTCTGGGGCCAACGTCCTGACTTTA.